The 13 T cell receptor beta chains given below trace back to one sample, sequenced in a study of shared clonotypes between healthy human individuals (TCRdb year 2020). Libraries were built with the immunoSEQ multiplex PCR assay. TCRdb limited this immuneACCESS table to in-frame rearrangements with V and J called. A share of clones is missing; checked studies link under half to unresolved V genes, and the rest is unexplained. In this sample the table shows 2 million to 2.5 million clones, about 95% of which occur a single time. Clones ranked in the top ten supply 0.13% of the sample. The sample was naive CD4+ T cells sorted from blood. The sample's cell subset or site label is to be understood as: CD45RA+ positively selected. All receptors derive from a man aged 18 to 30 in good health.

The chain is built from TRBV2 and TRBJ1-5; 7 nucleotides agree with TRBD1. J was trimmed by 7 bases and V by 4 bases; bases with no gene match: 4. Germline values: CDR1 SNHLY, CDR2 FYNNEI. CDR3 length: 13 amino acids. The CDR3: CASSGQGVQPQHF. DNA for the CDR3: TGTGCCAGCAGTGGACAGGGCGTACAGCCCCAGCATTTT.

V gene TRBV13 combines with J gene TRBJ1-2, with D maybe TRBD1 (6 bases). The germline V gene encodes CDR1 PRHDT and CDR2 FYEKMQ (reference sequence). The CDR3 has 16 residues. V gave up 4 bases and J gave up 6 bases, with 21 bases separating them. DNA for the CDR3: TGTGCCAGCAGCTCAACCACAGGGACGGCTCGGCATGGCTACACCTTC. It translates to CASSSTTGTARHGYTF.

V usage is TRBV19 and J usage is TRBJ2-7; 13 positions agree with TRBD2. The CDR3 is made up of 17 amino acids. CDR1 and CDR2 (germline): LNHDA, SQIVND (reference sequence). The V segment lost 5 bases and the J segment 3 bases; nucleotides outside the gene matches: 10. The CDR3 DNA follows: TGTGCCAGTAGTCCCAGGACTAGCGGGAGATCCGGCTACGAGCAGTACTTC. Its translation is CASSPRTSGRSGYEQYF. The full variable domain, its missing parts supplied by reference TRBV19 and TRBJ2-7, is DGGITQSPKYLFRKEGQNVTLSCEQNLNHDAMYWYRQDPGQGLRLIYYSQIVNDFQKGDIAEGYSVSREKKESFPLTVTSAQKNPTAFYLCASSPRTSGRSGYEQYFGPGTRLTVT.

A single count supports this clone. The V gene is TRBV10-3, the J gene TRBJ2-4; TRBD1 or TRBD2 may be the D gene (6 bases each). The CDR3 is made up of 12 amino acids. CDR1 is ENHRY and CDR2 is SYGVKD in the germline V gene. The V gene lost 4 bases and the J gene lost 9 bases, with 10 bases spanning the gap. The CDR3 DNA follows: TGTGCCATCAGTGGAGAGGGGGGCATTCAGTACTTC. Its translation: CAISGEGGIQYF.

This chain's CDR3 is CASSQAPLAGGWQFF. CDR3 DNA sequence: TGCGCCAGCAGCCAGGCACCTCTAGCGGGGGGGTGGCAGTTCTTC. This chain joins TRBV4-1 and TRBJ2-1, with 12 nucleotides matching TRBD2. The junction had 9 bases not matched to a gene; V was cut back by 3 bases and J by 12 bases. CDR1 MGHRA and CDR2 YSYEKL come from the germline V gene. The CDR3 is 15 amino acids.

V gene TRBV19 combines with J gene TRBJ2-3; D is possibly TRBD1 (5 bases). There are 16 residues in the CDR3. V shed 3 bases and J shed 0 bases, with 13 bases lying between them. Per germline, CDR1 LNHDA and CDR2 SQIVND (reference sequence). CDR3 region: CASSMGHPGSTDTQYF. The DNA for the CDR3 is TGTGCCAGTAGTATGGGGCACCCCGGCAGCACAGATACGCAGTATTTT. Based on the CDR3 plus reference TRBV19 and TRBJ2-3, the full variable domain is DGGITQSPKYLFRKEGQNVTLSCEQNLNHDAMYWYRQDPGQGLRLIYYSQIVNDFQKGDIAEGYSVSREKKESFPLTVTSAQKNPTAFYLCASSMGHPGSTDTQYFGPGTRLTVL.

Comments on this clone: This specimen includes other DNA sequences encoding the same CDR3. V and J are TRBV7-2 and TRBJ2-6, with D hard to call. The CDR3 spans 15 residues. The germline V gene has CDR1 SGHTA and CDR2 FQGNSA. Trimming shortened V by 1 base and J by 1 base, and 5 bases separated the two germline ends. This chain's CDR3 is CASSLGLSGANVLTF. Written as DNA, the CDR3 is TGTGCCAGCAGCTTAGGCTTGTCTGGGGCCAACGTCCTGACTTTC. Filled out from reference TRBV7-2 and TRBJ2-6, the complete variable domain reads GAGVSQSPSNKVTEKGKDVELRCDPISGHTALYWYRQSLGQGLEFLIYFQGNSAPDKSGLPSDRFSAERTGGSVSTLTIQRTQQEDSAVYLCASSLGLSGANVLTFGAGSRLTVL.

As DNA, the CDR3 is TGCGCCAGCAGCTTGGCACTAGCGGGATCCTCCTACGAGCAGTACTTC. Translation: CASSLALAGSSYEQYF. The genes are TRBV5-1 and TRBJ2-7, with 10 bases identical to TRBD2. The V segment lost 0 bases and the J segment 0 bases; nucleotides outside the gene matches: 3. From germline, CDR1 is SGHRS and CDR2 YFSETQ. The CDR3 sequence is 16 residues long.

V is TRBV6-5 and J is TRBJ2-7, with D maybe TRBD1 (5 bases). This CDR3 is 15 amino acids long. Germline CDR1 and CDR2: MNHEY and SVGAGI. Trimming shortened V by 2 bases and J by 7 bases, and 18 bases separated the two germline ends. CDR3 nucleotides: TGTGCCAGCAGTTACGTACGAGCAGGGTCCGGAGAGCAGTACTTC. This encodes CASSYVRAGSGEQYF.

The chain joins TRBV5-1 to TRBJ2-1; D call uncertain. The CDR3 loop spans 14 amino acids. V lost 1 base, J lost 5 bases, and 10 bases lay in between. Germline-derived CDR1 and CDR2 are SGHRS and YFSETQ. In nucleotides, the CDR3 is TGCGCCAGCAGCTTGCGAAGTGGAAACAATGAGCAGTTCTTC. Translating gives CASSLRSGNNEQFF.

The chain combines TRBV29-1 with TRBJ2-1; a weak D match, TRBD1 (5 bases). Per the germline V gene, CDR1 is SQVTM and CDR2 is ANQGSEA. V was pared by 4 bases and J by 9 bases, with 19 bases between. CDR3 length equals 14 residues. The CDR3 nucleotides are TGCAGCGTTGTAGGATCAAGGGGCGGTGGTGAGCAGTTCTTC. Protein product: CSVVGSRGGGEQFF.

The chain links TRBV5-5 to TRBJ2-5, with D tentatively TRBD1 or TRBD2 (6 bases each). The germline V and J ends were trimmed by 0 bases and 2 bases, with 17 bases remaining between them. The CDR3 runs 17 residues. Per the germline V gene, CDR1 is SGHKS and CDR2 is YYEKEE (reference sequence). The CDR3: CASSLVRGVLLQETQYF. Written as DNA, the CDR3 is TGTGCCAGCAGCTTGGTTAGGGGGGTTTTGTTGCAAGAGACCCAGTACTTC.

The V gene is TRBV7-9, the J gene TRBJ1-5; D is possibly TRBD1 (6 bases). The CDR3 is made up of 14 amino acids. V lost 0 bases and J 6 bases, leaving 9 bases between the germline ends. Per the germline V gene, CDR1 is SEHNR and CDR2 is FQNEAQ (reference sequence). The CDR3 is CASSLAGGGQPQHF. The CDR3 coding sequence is TGTGCCAGCAGCTTAGCAGGGGGTGGTCAGCCCCAGCATTTT. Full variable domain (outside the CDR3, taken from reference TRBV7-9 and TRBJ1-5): DTGVSQNPRHKITKRGQNVTFRCDPISEHNRLYWYRQTLGQGPEFLTYFQNEAQLEKSRLLSDRFSAERPKGSFSTLEIQRTEQGDSAMYLCASSLAGGGQPQHFGDGTRLSIL.